Shown below are 19 T cell receptor beta chains from a single sample sequenced in a study of T-cell reconstitution after alpha-beta-depleted transplantation in children. Unique molecular identifiers were used in preparing the TCRbeta library. Each CDR3 protein gets one entry after TCRdb re-called the PCR reads with MiXCR. In the table there are about 150,000 distinct CDR3 sequences, 8% to 10% of which are singletons. Sequencing used PBMCs, mostly from graft donor cells, obtained 180 days after TCRalphabeta/CD19-depleted stem cell transplant. These receptors all come from a female patient aged 2-15 years who had a stem cell transplant for congenital amegakaryocytic thrombocytopenia, so the T cells may come from the graft donor.

As for this clonotype: A single base separates this from a much larger clone, so it may be a read error. The V and J genes are TRBV5-6 and TRBJ1-4, with D maybe TRBD1 (6 bases). Germline values: CDR1 SGHDT, CDR2 YYEEEE. The ends were cut back, 10 bases at V and 7 bases at J, with 20 bases in the middle. The CDR3 sequence is 14 residues long. The CDR3 region is CARQSLGGAEKLFF. In DNA, the CDR3 is TGTGCCCGCCAAAGCTTGGGGGGCGCTGAAAAACTGTTTTTT.

This clonotype was counted ten times or more. The CDR3 coding sequence is TGTGCCAGCAGTCCGCATGGGACTAACTATGGCTACACCTTC. It encodes CASSPHGTNYGYTF. This rearrangement joins TRBV27 to TRBJ1-2, with no clear D. The CDR3 sequence is 14 residues long. The germline V and J ends were trimmed by 5 bases and 0 bases, with 10 bases remaining between them. The V gene's germline CDR1 is MNHEY and CDR2 SMNVEV (reference sequence).

The CDR3 here is CASSYPGLATNTGELFF. In DNA form, the CDR3 reads TGTGCCAGCAGCTATCCGGGACTAGCGACGAACACCGGGGAGCTGTTTTTT. J is TRBJ2-2 and V is TRBV28, with 10 nucleotides matching TRBD2. The V gene's germline CDR1 is MDHEN and CDR2 SYDVKM. V lost 6 bases and J lost 0; bases outside the gene matches: 7. The CDR3 sequence is 17 residues long.

With regard to this clonotype: Since a much larger clone is just one base distant, this may be a read error. The chain carries TRBV28 and TRBJ2-1; 9 bases agree with TRBD2. The CDR3 runs to 17 residues. Germline assignment: CDR1 MDHEN and CDR2 SYDVKM. The V and J ends lost 4 bases and 1 base, in that order; junction bases with no gene match: 8. CDR3 nucleotides: TGTGCCAGCAGTTCCTGGACTAGCGCGAGTTCCTACAATGAGCAGTTCTTC. This sequence encodes CASSSWTSASSYNEQFF.

V is TRBV7-9 and J is TRBJ1-4, with 8 bases aligning to TRBD1. With 5 bases clipped from V and 5 bases from J, the junction kept 10 bases outside the gene matches. Germline loops: CDR1 SEHNR, CDR2 FQNEAQ (reference sequence). The CDR3 spans 16 residues. CDR3 coding DNA: TGTGCCAGCAGCCCGTCCAACAGGGGGAAAAATGAAAAACTGTTTTTT. Protein sequence: CASSPSNRGKNEKLFF.

This clonotype has ten or more counts. The junction departs from germline at one end; a sequencing error may be responsible. The chain couples TRBV27 to TRBJ2-7; TRBD2 might be the D (7 bases). From germline, CDR1 is MNHEY and CDR2 SMNVEV (reference sequence). The CDR3 extends over 13 amino acids. The CDR3 nucleotides are TGCCAAGTCAGGGGAGGGTCCTCCTACGAGCAGTACTTC. It yields the protein CQVRGGSSYEQYF.

This clonotype has a handful of counts. The gene calls are TRBV20-1 and TRBJ2-5, with 7 nucleotides matching TRBD2. V shed 6 bases and J 5 bases; nucleotides not matched to a gene: 12. Germline CDR1 reads DFQATT; CDR2 reads SNEGSKA (reference sequence). The CDR3 loop spans 14 amino acids. CDR3 sequence (DNA): TGCAGTGCCCCCCGCGGGGGTCCGGAGGAGACCCAGTACTTC. Its translation: CSAPRGGPEETQYF.

The CDR3 loop reads CASSPSGGATSSTDTQYF. CDR3 bases: TGTGCCAGCAGTCCGAGCGGGGGGGCAACTTCTAGCACAGATACGCAGTATTTT. J is TRBJ2-3 and V is TRBV6-1; 10 nucleotides line up with TRBD2. Germline-derived CDR1 and CDR2 are MNHNS and SASEGT. V was clipped by 5 bases and J by 0 bases; unmatched bases: 11. The CDR3 is made up of 18 amino acids.

The genes are TRBV7-2 and TRBJ2-7; D may be TRBD1 (7 bases). The germline V gene encodes CDR1 SGHTA and CDR2 FQGNSA. The V end was cut by 3 bases, the J end by 0 bases, with 18 bases between. The CDR3 covers 17 residues. The CDR3 sequence: CASSFRGDRLSSYEQYF. The CDR3, as DNA: TGTGCCAGCAGCTTTAGGGGGGACAGACTCAGCTCCTACGAGCAGTACTTC.

At least ten counts were recorded for this clonotype. This may arise from a read error, as a much more abundant clone is one base away. The gene calls are TRBV18 and TRBJ2-5; D is unclear. Germline assignment: CDR1 KGHSH and CDR2 LQKENI. V was shortened by 3 bases and J by 1 base, with 9 bases between the two germline ends. This CDR3 is built from 14 residues. The CDR3 DNA sequence: TGTGCCAGCTCACCGGGCATGGCCCAAGAGACCCAGTACTTC. Translation gives CASSPGMAQETQYF.

This clonotype was seen ten or more times. The rearrangement links TRBV20-1 to TRBJ2-1, with 9 bases aligning to TRBD2. J gave up 4 bases and V 3 bases, and 4 bases lay outside the gene matches. CDR1 is DFQATT, CDR2 SNEGSKA, per germline (reference sequence). CDR3 size: 14 residues. The CDR3 sequence is CSASKLAGYNEQFF. For the CDR3, the DNA is TGCAGTGCTAGTAAGCTAGCGGGATACAATGAGCAGTTCTTC.

The rearrangement uses TRBV18 and TRBJ2-3; D not resolved. Trimming shortened V by 3 bases and J by 5 bases, and 12 bases separated the two germline ends. The CDR3 extends over 14 amino acids. Germline CDR1 KGHSH, CDR2 LQKENI. The CDR3 is CASSPGRAVDTQYF. The CDR3 nucleotides read TGTGCCAGCTCACCGGGAAGGGCTGTAGATACGCAGTATTTT.

This clonotype was seen at least ten times. The rearrangement joins TRBV28 to TRBJ2-7, with 11 bases identical to TRBD2. Germline V gene sequence: CDR1 MDHEN, CDR2 SYDVKM. V was clipped by 2 bases and J by 1 base; unmatched bases: 7. The CDR3 totals 17 residues. CDR3 nucleotides: TGTGCCAGCAGTTTAGATAGCGGGGGGGCCTGGTCCTACGAGCAGTACTTC. Translated, it gives CASSLDSGGAWSYEQYF.

This clonotype was detected ten times or more. The genes are TRBV6-1 and TRBJ2-3, with D maybe TRBD2 (5 bases). Germline values: CDR1 MNHNS, CDR2 SASEGT. The CDR3 contains 13 residues. V lost 6 bases and J lost 1, with 8 bases in between. CDR3 residues: CASREDGTDTQYF. CDR3 nucleotides: TGTGCCAGCAGGGAGGATGGCACAGATACGCAGTATTTT.

This chain links TRBV24-1 with TRBJ2-7; 7 bases agree with TRBD2. With V trimmed by 3 bases and J by 4 bases, 2 bases remained unmatched. The CDR3 loop spans 13 amino acids. CDR1 KGHDR and CDR2 SFDVKD come from the germline V gene. The CDR3 DNA reads as TGTGCCACCAGTGATCCGGGGGGTTACGAGCAGTACTTC. Amino acids: CATSDPGGYEQYF.

This clonotype has just a few counts. The chain has TRBV12-3 or TRBV12-4 and TRBJ2-6, with a tentative D call TRBD1 (6 bases). Trimming pared 3 bases from V and 0 bases from J, leaving 12 bases between. This CDR3 region has 17 residues. The CDR3 protein is CASSLGDMPSGANVLTF. The DNA of the CDR3 is TGTGCCAGCAGTTTGGGGGACATGCCCTCTGGGGCCAACGTCCTGACTTTC.

The J gene is TRBJ1-6, the V gene TRBV10-3; D is uncertain. The CDR3 extends over 13 amino acids. Germline assignment: CDR1 ENHRY and CDR2 SYGVKD. Trimming removed 4 bases from V and 10 bases from J, with 11 bases in between. The CDR3 sequence: CAISAGNHSPLHF. CDR3 DNA: TGTGCCATCAGTGCGGGGAACCACTCACCCCTCCACTTT.

This clonotype was found a few times. This chain connects TRBV10-1 to TRBJ2-4, with D perhaps matching TRBD1 or TRBD2 (5 bases each). The length of the CDR3 is 18 residues. V lost 8 bases and J lost 0, with 23 bases in between. Germline V gives CDR1 WNHNN, CDR2 SYGVQD (reference sequence). CDR3 sequence (DNA): TGCGCCAGCTGCCCGGGACGGTTGCACTTACTAGCCAAAAACATTCAGTACTTC. The encoded protein is CASCPGRLHLLAKNIQYF.

This clonotype was observed at least ten times. The chain carries TRBV12-3 or TRBV12-4 and TRBJ1-2, with 10 bases that match TRBD1. Trimming took 1 base from V and 3 from J; bases not matched to a gene: 5. The CDR3 is made up of 16 amino acids. Here the CDR3 reads CASSLEKDRGDYGYTF. CDR3 coding DNA: TGTGCCAGCAGTTTAGAGAAGGACAGGGGGGACTATGGCTACACCTTC.